This T cell receptor (beta chain) appears in the sequencing data of a study of tumor-infiltrating lymphocytes in primary liver carcinoma. Across the study: All patients, whether men or women, fell within 30 to 69 years of age. Sample yields of productive TCRbeta reads, ranging from roughly 3.65 to 7.13 million, were similar across tissue types.

Germline lookup yields CDR1 KGHDR and CDR2 SFDVKD. V lost 3 bases and J lost 6, with 14 bases in between. There are 15 residues in the CDR3. Each 20-30 mg portion of unsorted bulk tissue served as the source for co-extraction of RNA and DNA. These patients lived with chronic HBV infection and had never been treated. The table lists this clonotype with many counts. The authors made TCR beta cDNA from 450 to 600 ng total RNA with a constant-region primer. Libraries for TCR beta were built through three nested multiplex PCR rounds, which together made up a slightly modified ARM-PCR procedure. PCR rounds one and two used TRBV1-TRBV30 forward primers with a C-beta reverse primer for around 11 cycles each. TCRdb itself ran the multiplex PCR reads through MiXCR, one entry per CDR3 protein. Of tens of thousands of distinct CDR3 sequences detected, 72% appear once; the ten largest clones hold approximately 20%.

The gene calls are TRBV24-1 and TRBJ2-1; a possible D gene is TRBD1 (5 bases). Material: liver tumor tissue from sampling region 1. As to subset: tumor region T1, superior pole. This sequence originates from a middle-aged man with primary liver carcinoma and hepatitis B virus infection. The CDR3 here is CATSDRSRVGNEQFF. CDR3 coding DNA: TGTGCCACCAGTGATAGGAGCAGGGTGGGCAATGAGCAGTTCTTC.